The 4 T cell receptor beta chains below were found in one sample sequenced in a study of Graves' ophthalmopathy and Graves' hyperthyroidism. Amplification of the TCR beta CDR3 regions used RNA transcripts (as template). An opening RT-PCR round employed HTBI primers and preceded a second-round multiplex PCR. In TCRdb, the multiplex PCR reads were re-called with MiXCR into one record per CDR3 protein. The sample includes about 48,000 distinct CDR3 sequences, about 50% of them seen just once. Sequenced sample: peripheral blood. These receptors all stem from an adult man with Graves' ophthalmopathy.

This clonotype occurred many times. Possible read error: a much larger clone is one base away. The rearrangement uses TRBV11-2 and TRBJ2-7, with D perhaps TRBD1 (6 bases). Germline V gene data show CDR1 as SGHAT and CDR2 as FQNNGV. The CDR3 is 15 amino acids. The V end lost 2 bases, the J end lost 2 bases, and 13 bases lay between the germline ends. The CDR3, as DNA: TGTGCCAGCAGCTTAAGGACAGAGAGCGCCTACGAGCAGTACTTC. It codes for CASSLRTESAYEQYF.

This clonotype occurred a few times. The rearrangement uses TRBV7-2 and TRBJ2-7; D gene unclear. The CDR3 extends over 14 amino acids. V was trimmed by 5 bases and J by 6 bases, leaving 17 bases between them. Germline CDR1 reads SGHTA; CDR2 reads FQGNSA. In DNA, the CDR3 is TGTGCCAGCAGCCTGGTAATGGGCCCCCTCGAGCAGTACTTC. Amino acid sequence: CASSLVMGPLEQYF.

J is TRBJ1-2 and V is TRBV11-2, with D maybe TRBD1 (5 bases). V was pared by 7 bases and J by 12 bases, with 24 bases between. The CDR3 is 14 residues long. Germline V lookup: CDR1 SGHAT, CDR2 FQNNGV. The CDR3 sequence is CASKLGAALSGNTF. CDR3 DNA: TGTGCCAGCAAACTAGGGGCGGCTCTCTCTGGAAACACCTTC.

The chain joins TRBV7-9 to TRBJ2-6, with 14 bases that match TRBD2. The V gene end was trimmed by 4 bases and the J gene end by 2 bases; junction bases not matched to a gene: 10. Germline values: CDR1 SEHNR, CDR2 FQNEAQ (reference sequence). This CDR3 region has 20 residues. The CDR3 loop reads CASSSIWTSGRSPGANVLTF. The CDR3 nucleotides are TGTGCCAGCAGCTCTATTTGGACTAGCGGGAGGAGCCCTGGGGCCAACGTCCTGACTTTC.